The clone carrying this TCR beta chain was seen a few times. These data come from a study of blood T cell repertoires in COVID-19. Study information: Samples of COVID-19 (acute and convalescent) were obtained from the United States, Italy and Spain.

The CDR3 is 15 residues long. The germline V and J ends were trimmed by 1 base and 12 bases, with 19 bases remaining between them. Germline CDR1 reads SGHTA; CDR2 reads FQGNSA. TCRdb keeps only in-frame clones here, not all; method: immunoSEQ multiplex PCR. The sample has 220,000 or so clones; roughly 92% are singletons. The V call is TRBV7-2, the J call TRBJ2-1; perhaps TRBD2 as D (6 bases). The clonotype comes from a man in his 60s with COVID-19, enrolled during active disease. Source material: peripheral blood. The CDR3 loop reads CASSLGRDFAGGQFF. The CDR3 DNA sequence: TGTGCCAGCAGCTTAGGAAGGGACTTCGCGGGCGGGCAGTTCTTC. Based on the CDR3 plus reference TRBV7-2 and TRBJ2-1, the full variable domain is GAGVSQSPSNKVTEKGKDVELRCDPISGHTALYWYRQSLGQGLEFLIYFQGNSAPDKSGLPSDRFSAERTGGSVSTLTIQRTQQEDSAVYLCASSLGRDFAGGQFFGPGTRLTVL.